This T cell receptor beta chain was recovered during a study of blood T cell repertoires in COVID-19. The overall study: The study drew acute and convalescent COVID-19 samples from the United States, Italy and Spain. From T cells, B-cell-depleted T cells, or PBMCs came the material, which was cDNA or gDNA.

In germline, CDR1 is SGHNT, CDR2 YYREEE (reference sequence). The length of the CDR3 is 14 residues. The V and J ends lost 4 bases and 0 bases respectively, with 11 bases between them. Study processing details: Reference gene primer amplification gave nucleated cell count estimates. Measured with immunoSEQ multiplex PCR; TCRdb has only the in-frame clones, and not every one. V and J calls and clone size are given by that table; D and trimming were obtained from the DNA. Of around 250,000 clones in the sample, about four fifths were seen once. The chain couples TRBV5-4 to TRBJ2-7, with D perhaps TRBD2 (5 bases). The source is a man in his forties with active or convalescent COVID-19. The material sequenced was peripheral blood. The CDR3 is CASSPDFYSYEQYF. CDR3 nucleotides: TGTGCCAGCAGCCCGGACTTCTACTCCTACGAGCAGTACTTC.